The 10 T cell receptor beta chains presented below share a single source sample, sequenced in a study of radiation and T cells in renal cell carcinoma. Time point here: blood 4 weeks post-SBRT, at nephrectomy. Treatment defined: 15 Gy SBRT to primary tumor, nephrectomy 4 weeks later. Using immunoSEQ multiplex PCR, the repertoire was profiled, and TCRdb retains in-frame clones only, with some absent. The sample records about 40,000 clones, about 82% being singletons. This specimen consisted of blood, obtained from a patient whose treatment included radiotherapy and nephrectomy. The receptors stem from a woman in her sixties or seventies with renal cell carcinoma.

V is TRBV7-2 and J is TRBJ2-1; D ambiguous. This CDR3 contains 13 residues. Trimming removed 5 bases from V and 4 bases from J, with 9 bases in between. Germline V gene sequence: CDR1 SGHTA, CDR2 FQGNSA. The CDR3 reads CASSPDWYNEQFF. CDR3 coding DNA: TGTGCCAGCAGCCCCGACTGGTACAATGAGCAGTTCTTC. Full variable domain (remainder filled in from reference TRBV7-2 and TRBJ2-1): GAGVSQSPSNKVTEKGKDVELRCDPISGHTALYWYRQSLGQGLEFLIYFQGNSAPDKSGLPSDRFSAERTGGSVSTLTIQRTQQEDSAVYLCASSPDWYNEQFFGPGTRLTVL.

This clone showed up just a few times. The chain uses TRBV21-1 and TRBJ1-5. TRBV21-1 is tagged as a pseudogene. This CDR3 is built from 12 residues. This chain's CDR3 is CASTIGSQPQHF. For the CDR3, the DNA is TGTGCCAGCACCATCGGGAGTCAGCCCCAGCATTTT.

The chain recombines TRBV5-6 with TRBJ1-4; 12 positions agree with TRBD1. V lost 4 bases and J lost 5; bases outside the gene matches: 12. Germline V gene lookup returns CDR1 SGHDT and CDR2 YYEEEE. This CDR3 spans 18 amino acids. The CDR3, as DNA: TGTGCCAGCAGCCCCGGGACAGGGGGCGTTGTTGGGAATGAAAAACTGTTTTTT. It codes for CASSPGTGGVVGNEKLFF.

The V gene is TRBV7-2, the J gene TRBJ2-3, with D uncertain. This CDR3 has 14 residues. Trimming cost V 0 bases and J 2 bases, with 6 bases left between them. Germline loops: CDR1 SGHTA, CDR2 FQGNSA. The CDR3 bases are TGTGCCAGCAGCTTAGCTGTCCCCACAGATACGCAGTATTTT. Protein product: CASSLAVPTDTQYF.

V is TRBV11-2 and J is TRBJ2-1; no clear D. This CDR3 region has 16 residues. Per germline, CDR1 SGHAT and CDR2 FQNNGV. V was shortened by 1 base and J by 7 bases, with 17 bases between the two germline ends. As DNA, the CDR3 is TGTGCCAGCAGCTTAGGTCCCGGCCTACCCCTAAATGAGCAGTTCTTC. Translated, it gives CASSLGPGLPLNEQFF.

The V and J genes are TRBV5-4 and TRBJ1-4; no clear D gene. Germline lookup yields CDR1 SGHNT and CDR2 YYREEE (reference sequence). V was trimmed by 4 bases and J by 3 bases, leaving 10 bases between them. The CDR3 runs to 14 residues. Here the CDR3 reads CASSPGLSNEKLFF. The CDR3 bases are TGTGCCAGCAGCCCCGGACTCTCTAATGAAAAACTGTTTTTT. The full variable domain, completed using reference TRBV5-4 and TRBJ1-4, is ETGVTQSPTHLIKTRGQQVTLRCSSQSGHNTVSWYQQALGQGPQFIFQYYREEENGRGNFPPRFSGLQFPNYSSELNVNALELDDSALYLCASSPGLSNEKLFFGSGTQLSVL.

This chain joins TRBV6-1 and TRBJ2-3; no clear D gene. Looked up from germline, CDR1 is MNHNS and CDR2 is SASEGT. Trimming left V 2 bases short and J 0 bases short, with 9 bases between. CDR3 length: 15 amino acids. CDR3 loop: CASSEMGTSTDTQYF. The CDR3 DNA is TGTGCCAGCAGTGAAATGGGAACTAGCACAGATACGCAGTATTTT.

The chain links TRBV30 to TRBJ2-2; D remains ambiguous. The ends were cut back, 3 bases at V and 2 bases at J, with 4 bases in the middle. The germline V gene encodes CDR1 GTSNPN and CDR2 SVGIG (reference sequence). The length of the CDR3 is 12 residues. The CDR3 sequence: CAWSLNTGELFF. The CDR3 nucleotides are TGTGCCTGGAGCCTCAACACCGGGGAGCTGTTTTTT.

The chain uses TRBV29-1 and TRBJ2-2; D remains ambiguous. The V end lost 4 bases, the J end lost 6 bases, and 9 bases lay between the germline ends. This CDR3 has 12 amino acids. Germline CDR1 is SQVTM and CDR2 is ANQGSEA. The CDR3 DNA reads TGCAGCGTTGCCTCTGGGGCCGGGGAGCTGTTTTTT. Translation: CSVASGAGELFF.

The CDR3 region has the DNA TGTGCCAGCAACCAGTGGACTAGCGGGAGGGCTAGTGTGCAGTACTTC. Amino acids: CASNQWTSGRASVQYF. This chain uses TRBV7-2 with TRBJ2-7; 15 positions match TRBD2. V shed 7 bases, J shed 9 bases, and the junction held 13 bases outside the gene matches. The length of the CDR3 is 16 residues. Germline lookup yields CDR1 SGHTA and CDR2 FQGNSA.